The source of this TCR beta chain is a study of shared clonotypes between healthy human individuals. Study details: There were three CD4 naive, three CD4 memory, two CD8 naive and one CD8 memory plates per donor.

This CDR3 is built from 13 residues. Between the trimmed V and J ends, which lost 5 bases and 2 bases, there was a span of 10 bases. Germline CDR1 MNHEY, CDR2 SMNVEV (reference sequence). Clones were read by immunoSEQ multiplex PCR, and TCRdb kept only the in-frame ones, dropping some. The sample lists over a million clones; more than 95% were seen once. Findings and caveats of the study: Generally, estimated richness proved larger in naive subsets than it did in memory subsets.

Notes on this clone: Its antigen is unknown.

Investigators divided CD4+ cells into CD45RA+ naive and CD45RA-negative memory subsets. The source of this sequence is a man aged 25-45 years in good health. Sequencing was performed on naive CD4+ T cells sorted from blood. The subset is: CD45RA+ positively selected. This sequence joins TRBV27 and TRBJ2-7; unclear D gene. In DNA, the CDR3 is TGTGCCAGCAGTCGTGTCACCGCCTACGAGCAGTACTTC. Translation: CASSRVTAYEQYF.